This TCR beta chain was retrieved from a study of T cell responses to AZD1222 COVID-19 vaccine. General study findings and limits: The study sampled repertoires only after the peak T cell response. CD4 TCRs linked to vaccination spanned spike, dominating at 160-218 and 743-854. White British people made up most donors, females outnumbered males, and clonal diversity was possibly underestimated.

Only in-frame clones appear in the TCRdb table, and some are missing; sequencing was by immunoSEQ multiplex PCR. The sample lists more than 150,000 clones, about 87% occurring once. Germline CDR1 reads KGHSH; CDR2 reads LQKENI. Trimming cost V 3 bases and J 1 base; bases outside gene matches: 6. This CDR3 contains 15 residues. With respect to this clone: The antigen remains undetermined.

The input for sequencing was peripheral blood, taken on day 0 of AZD1222 vaccination. This chain links TRBV18 with TRBJ2-7; 7 nucleotides align to TRBD2. This sequence was found in an adult in good health. For the CDR3, the DNA is TGTGCCAGCTCACCCGCGGGAGAGGGTTCCTACGAGCAGTACTTC. Translating it yields CASSPAGEGSYEQYF.